A selection of T cell receptor beta chains follows, all from one sample in a study of T cell responses to AZD1222 COVID-19 vaccine. Clones were read by immunoSEQ multiplex PCR, and TCRdb kept only the in-frame ones, dropping some. The data show roughly 190,000 clones, roughly 92% seen once. The input for sequencing was peripheral blood, taken 28 days after the second dose of the MenACWY control vaccine. Receptors originate from an adult who received the MenACWY meningococcal vaccine as a control. The CDR3 runs from the conserved cysteine through the conserved F or W. A D gene is named only where the DNA matches it firmly. Size is stated for part of the rows, as once, few or many counts, or as a class when the clone is expanded.

size: .
V: TRBV5-1
D: .
J: TRBJ1-1
length: 13
CDR3: CASSPDRIGAAFF
DNA: TGCGCCAGCAGCCCAGACCGGATTGGGGCCGCTTTCTTT

size: .
V: TRBV9
D: .
J: TRBJ2-4
length: 14
CDR3: CASSVEEGKNIQYF
DNA: TGTGCCAGCAGCGTCGAAGAGGGGAAAAACATTCAGTACTTC

size: .
V: TRBV4-1
D: TRBD1
J: TRBJ2-2
length: 17
CDR3: CASSQEGTGQHTGELFF
DNA: TGCGCCAGCAGCCAAGAGGGGACAGGGCAGCACACCGGGGAGCTGTTTTTT

size: few
V: TRBV6-2/TRBV6-3
D: .
J: TRBJ1-2
length: 12
CDR3: CASSYDSYGYTF
DNA: TGTGCCAGCAGTTACGACAGCTATGGCTACACCTTC

size: .
V: TRBV5-4
D: .
J: TRBJ2-1
length: 17
CDR3: CASRPEGRLRSYNEQFF
DNA: TGTGCCAGCAGACCCGAGGGAAGGTTACGGTCCTACAATGAGCAGTTCTTC

size: few
V: TRBV7-3
D: TRBD2
J: TRBJ2-1
length: 14
CDR3: CASSLSGRGNEQFF
DNA: TGTGCCAGCAGCTTAAGCGGGAGAGGTAATGAGCAGTTCTTC

size: .
V: TRBV29-1
D: .
J: TRBJ2-2
length: 14
CDR3: CSVVKQGNTGELFF
DNA: TGCAGCGTTGTAAAGCAGGGGAACACCGGGGAGCTGTTTTTT

size: once
V: TRBV5-1
D: .
J: TRBJ2-2
length: 16
CDR3: CASSPTGGFATGELFF
DNA: TGCGCCAGCAGCCCCACCGGCGGGTTCGCCACCGGGGAGCTGTTTTTT

size: .
V: TRBV9
D: .
J: TRBJ1-3
length: 15
CDR3: CASSFNPGAGNTIYF
DNA: TGTGCCAGCAGCTTCAACCCAGGGGCTGGAAACACCATATATTTT

size: .
V: TRBV9
D: TRBD2
J: TRBJ2-7
length: 17
CDR3: CASSVARSGGRRHEQYF
DNA: TGTGCCAGCAGCGTAGCTAGATCCGGCGGGAGGAGGCACGAGCAGTACTTC

size: .
V: TRBV3-1/TRBV3-2
D: .
J: TRBJ2-6
length: 16
CDR3: CASSRTVSSGANVLTF
DNA: TGTGCCAGCAGCCGGACTGTTAGCTCTGGGGCCAACGTCCTGACTTTC

size: .
V: TRBV14
D: TRBD2
J: TRBJ2-7
length: 15
CDR3: CASSQDPGTIGEQYF
DNA: TGTGCCAGCAGCCAAGATCCGGGGACTATAGGCGAGCAGTACTTC

size: .
V: TRBV7-9
D: .
J: TRBJ2-4
length: 18
CDR3: CASSLVASVSTDKNIQYF
DNA: TGTGCCAGCAGCTTAGTTGCTAGCGTTTCCACAGACAAAAACATTCAGTACTTC

size: .
V: TRBV27
D: .
J: TRBJ1-2
length: 14
CDR3: CASSLSGGHYGYTF
DNA: TGTGCCAGCAGTTTATCCGGGGGCCACTATGGCTACACCTTC

size: .
V: TRBV9
D: .
J: TRBJ2-1
length: 11
CDR3: CASSLRGDQFF
DNA: TGTGCCAGCAGCCTACGCGGGGACCAGTTCTTC

size: .
V: TRBV7-9
D: .
J: TRBJ1-4
length: 14
CDR3: CASSRDNLNEKLFF
DNA: TGTGCCAGCAGCCGGGACAACCTAAATGAAAAACTGTTTTTT

size: .
V: TRBV18
D: TRBD2
J: TRBJ2-1
length: 18
CDR3: CASSPPGLAGDRHNEQFF
DNA: TGTGCCAGCTCACCTCCGGGACTAGCGGGAGATCGACACAATGAGCAGTTCTTC

size: .
V: TRBV7-9
D: TRBD1
J: TRBJ1-2
length: 17
CDR3: CASSRTGQTVSIYGYTF
DNA: TGTGCCAGCAGCAGGACAGGACAGACAGTTTCTATCTATGGCTACACCTTC

size: .
V: TRBV7-9
D: .
J: TRBJ2-5
length: 14
CDR3: CASSSTQYQETQYF
DNA: TGTGCCAGCAGCTCGACACAGTACCAAGAGACCCAGTACTTC

size: .
V: TRBV18
D: .
J: TRBJ1-2
length: 14
CDR3: CASSEGTGNYGYTF
DNA: TGTGCCAGCTCGGAAGGGACGGGTAACTATGGCTACACCTTC

size: few
V: TRBV14
D: .
J: TRBJ1-3
length: 12
CDR3: CASSQEYRTIYF
DNA: TGTGCCAGCAGCCAAGAATACAGAACCATATATTTT

size: .
V: TRBV28
D: .
J: TRBJ1-1
length: 13
CDR3: CASSSVMDTEAFF
DNA: TGTGCCAGCAGTTCGGTTATGGACACTGAAGCTTTCTTT

size: .
V: TRBV5-1
D: TRBD1
J: TRBJ1-3
length: 17
CDR3: CASSTGQGLTEGNTIYF
DNA: TGCGCCAGCAGCACGGGACAGGGACTCACGGAGGGAAACACCATATATTTT

size: .
V: TRBV5-6
D: TRBD2
J: TRBJ2-1
length: 14
CDR3: CASSVGTRGNEQFF
DNA: TGTGCCAGCAGCGTCGGGACTAGAGGCAATGAGCAGTTCTTC

size: .
V: TRBV5-6
D: .
J: TRBJ1-1
length: 14
CDR3: CASSLGSGSTEAFF
DNA: TGTGCCAGCAGCTTGGGGTCAGGGTCCACTGAAGCTTTCTTT

size: .
V: TRBV29-1
D: .
J: TRBJ2-7
length: 11
CDR3: CSVGRGYEQYF
DNA: TGCAGCGTTGGGCGGGGCTACGAGCAGTACTTC

size: .
V: TRBV6-5
D: .
J: TRBJ1-4
length: 15
CDR3: CASRGRRATNEKLFF
DNA: TGTGCCAGCAGGGGACGGCGGGCAACTAATGAAAAACTGTTTTTT

size: .
V: TRBV27
D: TRBD1
J: TRBJ1-1
length: 13
CDR3: CASSFTTGQTAFF
DNA: TGTGCCAGCAGCTTCACGACGGGACAGACTGCTTTCTTT

size: .
V: TRBV29-1
D: TRBD1
J: TRBJ1-2
length: 12
CDR3: CSVEDQGGRYTF
DNA: TGCAGCGTTGAAGATCAGGGGGGACGCTACACCTTC

size: once
V: TRBV5-1
D: .
J: TRBJ1-5
length: 14
CDR3: CASSLDWGNQPQHF
DNA: TGCGCCAGCAGCTTGGACTGGGGCAATCAGCCCCAGCATTTT

size: .
V: TRBV6-5
D: .
J: TRBJ2-1
length: 13
CDR3: CASGRSTNNEQFF
DNA: TGTGCCAGCGGGAGGTCCACAAACAATGAGCAGTTCTTC

size: .
V: TRBV29-1
D: .
J: TRBJ2-3
length: 12
CDR3: CSVVGYADTQYF
DNA: TGCAGCGTTGTAGGGTATGCAGATACGCAGTATTTT

size: many
V: TRBV4-3
D: TRBD1
J: TRBJ1-2
length: 16
CDR3: CASSQWTGGEHNGYTF
DNA: TGCGCCAGCAGCCAATGGACAGGGGGCGAGCATAATGGCTACACCTTC

size: .
V: TRBV18
D: .
J: TRBJ1-1
length: 12
CDR3: CASSSGNTEAFF
DNA: TGTGCCAGCTCGTCAGGAAACACTGAAGCTTTCTTT

size: .
V: TRBV10-2
D: .
J: TRBJ2-1
length: 14
CDR3: CASSAPQNQNEQFF
DNA: TGCGCCAGCAGTGCGCCCCAGAATCAGAATGAGCAGTTCTTC